This paragraph covers one T cell receptor beta chain sequence. There is no known antigen for this receptor. Per-base quality was not reported, and no clone a single base away is much larger than it. The record originates from a study of OX40 agonist ivuxolimab in advanced cancers. A note on the overall study: Ivuxolimab was a fully human IgG2 agonistic monoclonal antibody targeting the costimulatory receptor OX40 (CD134). Intravenous ivuxolimab was administered to patients every 2 weeks at six dose levels: 0.01, 0.1, 0.3, 1.5, 3 and 10 mg/kg. Of the approximately 54 dose-escalation patients, hepatocellular carcinoma was present in 19, melanoma in around 15, renal cell carcinoma in 9 and head and neck cancer in 9. In the dose-escalation cohort, around 80% of patients were male, and the mean age was around 65 years with a range of about 20 to 90. Prior anti-PD-1, anti-PD-L1 or anti-CTLA-4 therapy was permitted, and checkpoint inhibitors had been received by roughly 42% of dose-escalation patients. Partial responses occurred in three dose-escalation patients, of whom one had hepatocellular carcinoma and two had cutaneous melanoma. The purpose of peripheral TCRbeta sequencing was to test whether ivuxolimab changed TCR sequence diversity and led to clonal T-cell expansion. The paper reports the monotherapy dose-escalation portion (N of about 47 patients) of the phase I ivuxolimab trial.

The trial excluded patients who had a history of autoimmune disease or who were on systemic immunosuppression. In every dose cohort, peripheral blood was drawn for TCR sequencing at baseline, cycle 4 day 1, and cycle 7 day 1. Samples came from an open-label, multicenter, first-in-human phase I dose-escalation trial of ivuxolimab. The trial enrolled adults with locally advanced or metastatic head and neck squamous cell, hepatocellular, melanoma or renal cell carcinoma. Before TCR sequencing, CD4+ and CD8+ T cells were separately sorted from peripheral blood. Genomic DNA was extracted from sorted cells for sequencing of the TCRbeta CDR3 region. The immunoSEQ Assay was used for sequencing of TCRbeta CDR3 regions. TCRdb mirrors the immuneACCESS table, restricted to in-frame sequences. Some clones are absent from its copies; in checked studies, under half trace to an unresolved V gene, and the reason for the others is unknown. Present in this sample are over 40,000 clones, approximately 84% of which were seen just once. The top ten clonotypes cover approximately 0.4% of the sample.

The investigation overall reported the following: The antigen specificity of the clonally expanded peripheral T cells was not determined. In the 0.1-3.0 mg/kg groups, partial responders were among the patients with the lowest normalized peripheral clonal expansion, particularly in CD8+ T cells. At doses of 0.1 to 3.0 mg/kg, clonal expansion of both CD4+ and CD8+ T cells in blood was seen between baseline and week 6. On average, CD8+ T cells showed more expanded clones than CD4+ T cells after ivuxolimab. Low levels of normalized T-cell clonal expansion were also seen in some patients who did not respond.

The germline V gene yields SGHTA for CDR1 and FQGTGA for CDR2. The CDR3, from cysteine to phenylalanine, totals 13 residues. Kept here is only the CDR3 DNA, which spans 39 bases and is read in frame from base 1. Germline trimming: 5 bases from V, 5 bases from J; junction bases outside gene matches: 3. This chain joins TRBV7-3 to TRBJ2-1, with TRBD1 identical over 7 junction bases. Material: CD4+ or CD8+ T cells sorted from blood, obtained in a trial of the OX40 agonist ivuxolimab. The receptor comes from an adult with an advanced solid tumor such as melanoma, head and neck, liver or kidney cancer. The nucleotide sequence reads TGTGCCAGCAGCGCGACAGGGAACAATGAGCAGTTCTTC. The encoded protein is CASSATGNNEQFF.